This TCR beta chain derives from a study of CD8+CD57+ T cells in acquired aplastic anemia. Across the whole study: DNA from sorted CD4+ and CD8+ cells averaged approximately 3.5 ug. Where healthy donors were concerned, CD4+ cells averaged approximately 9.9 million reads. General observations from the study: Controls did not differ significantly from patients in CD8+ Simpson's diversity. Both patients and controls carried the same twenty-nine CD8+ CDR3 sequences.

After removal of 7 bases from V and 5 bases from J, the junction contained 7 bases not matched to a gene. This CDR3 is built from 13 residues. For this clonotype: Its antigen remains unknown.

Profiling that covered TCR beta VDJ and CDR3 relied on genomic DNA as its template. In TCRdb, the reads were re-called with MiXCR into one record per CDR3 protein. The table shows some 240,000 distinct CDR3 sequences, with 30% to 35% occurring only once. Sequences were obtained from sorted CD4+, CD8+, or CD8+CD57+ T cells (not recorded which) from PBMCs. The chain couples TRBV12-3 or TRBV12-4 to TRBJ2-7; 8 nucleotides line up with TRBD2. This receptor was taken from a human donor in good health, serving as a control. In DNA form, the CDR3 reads TGTGCCAGCACCCGGGGGGGAACCCACGAGCAGTACTTC. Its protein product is CASTRGGTHEQYF.